The entry that follows covers one TCR beta chain sequence. The CDR3 is 13 amino acids. V was trimmed by 6 bases and J by 5 bases, leaving 12 bases between them. Germline V gene lookup returns CDR1 MNHEY and CDR2 SVGAGI. Profiling relied on immunoSEQ multiplex PCR, and the TCRdb table lists in-frame clones only, not all of them. This sample has roughly 290,000 clones, with 87% found just once. The sample belongs to a study of blood T cell repertoires in COVID-19. Study overall: PBMCs, B-cell-depleted T cells, or T cells were the source of the cDNA or gDNA that made up the material.

The TCR comes from a woman in her 40s who had recovered from COVID-19. The chain couples TRBV6-5 to TRBJ2-3; perhaps TRBD1 as D (6 bases). Sequencing was performed on PBMCs or T cells enriched from blood (not recorded which). Here the CDR3 DNA reads TGTGCCAGCAGCAACAACAGGGTAGATACGCAGTATTTT. Protein product: CASSNNRVDTQYF.